Presented here are 17 T cell receptor beta chains from one specimen sequenced in a study of PD-L1 blockade in urothelial cancer. Noted time point: pretreatment peripheral blood. TCRdb's copy holds only in-frame clones and misses some; the assay was immunoSEQ multiplex PCR. The sample lists under 100,000 clones; around 87% were seen once. This material consisted of PBMCs, taken around atezolizumab (anti-PD-L1) treatment. The receptors derive from a man aged 60-69 years with urothelial cancer.

V and J are TRBV2 and TRBJ2-7, with a weak D call TRBD2 (5 bases). The V and J ends lost 6 bases and 12 bases respectively, with 27 bases between them. There are 15 residues in the CDR3. Germline V gene data show CDR1 as SNHLY and CDR2 as FYNNEI. CDR3: CASSAGLGSGISRYF. CDR3 in DNA: TGTGCCAGCAGCGCGGGTTTGGGCAGTGGGATTAGTCGGTACTTC. The whole variable domain, remainder taken from reference TRBV2 and TRBJ2-7, is EPEVTQTPSHQVTQMGQEVILRCVPISNHLYFYWYRQILGQKVEFLVSFYNNEISEKSEIFDDQFSVERPDGSNFTLKIRSTKLEDSAMYFCASSAGLGSGISRYFGPGTRLTVT.

The gene calls are TRBV7-3 and TRBJ2-5; TRBD2 agrees at 10 bases. V shed 4 bases, J shed 3 bases, and the junction held 2 bases outside the gene matches. Germline assignment: CDR1 SGHTA and CDR2 FQGTGA. CDR3 length: 14 amino acids. In nucleotides, the CDR3 is TGTGCCAGCAGCTACAGCGGGGGGGAAGAGACCCAGTACTTC. Translated: CASSYSGGEETQYF.

The chain combines TRBV28 with TRBJ1-2, with a tentative D call TRBD1 (5 bases). The length of the CDR3 is 12 residues. The germline V gene has CDR1 MDHEN and CDR2 SYDVKM. Between the trimmed V and J ends, which lost 6 bases and 11 bases, there was a span of 16 bases. The CDR3: CASSLGMGGYTF. The CDR3 nucleotides are TGTGCCAGCAGCCTCGGGATGGGGGGTTACACCTTC.

The CDR3 here is CASSTNGPTDTQYF. The CDR3 nucleotides read TGCGCCAGCAGCACAAATGGCCCCACAGATACGCAGTATTTT. The chain recombines TRBV5-1 with TRBJ2-3, with D unclear. Deletions cut 4 bases from V and 2 bases from J, with 11 bases between. The CDR3 runs to 14 residues. Germline V lookup: CDR1 SGHRS, CDR2 YFSETQ. Together with reference TRBV5-1 and TRBJ2-3, the CDR3 gives the full variable domain: KAGVTQTPRYLIKTRGQQVTLSCSPISGHRSVSWYQQTPGQGLQFLFEYFSETQRNKGNFPGRFSGRQFSNSRSEMNVSTLELGDSALYLCASSTNGPTDTQYFGPGTRLTVL.

This clone was counted once. The chain joins TRBV7-9 to TRBJ1-2, with TRBD1 matching 7 bases. The germline CDR1 and CDR2 sequences are SEHNR and FQNEAQ (reference sequence). This CDR3 region has 15 residues. Unmatched junction bases numbered 6, after V lost 4 bases and J lost 1 base. The CDR3 DNA reads TGTGCCAGCAGCTCCCAAGGACAGGTTAACTATGGCTACACCTTC. Protein sequence: CASSSQGQVNYGYTF.

The chain recombines TRBV10-3 with TRBJ2-7, with D perhaps matching TRBD1 (6 bases). This CDR3 is 15 amino acids long. Looked up from germline, CDR1 is ENHRY and CDR2 is SYGVKD. Trimming cost V 0 bases and J 2 bases, with 11 bases left between them. The CDR3 protein is CAISESWGHPYEQYF. The CDR3 nucleotides are TGTGCCATCAGTGAGTCGTGGGGACACCCCTACGAGCAGTACTTC.

This clone has just a few counts. The genes are TRBV4-3 and TRBJ2-1; 7 nucleotides align to TRBD2. The CDR3 has 13 amino acids. V lost 8 bases and J lost 8; bases outside the gene matches: 9. Germline CDR1 LGHNA, CDR2 YSLEER. The CDR3 here is CASAPTSSDEQFF. CDR3 bases: TGCGCCAGCGCCCCGACTAGCTCGGATGAGCAGTTCTTC.

The gene calls are TRBV7-3 and TRBJ1-2; 9 positions match TRBD1. CDR3 size: 17 residues. Looked up from germline, CDR1 is SGHTA and CDR2 is FQGTGA. The trim removed 0 bases at V and 5 bases at J, leaving 10 bases unmatched. Here the CDR3 reads CASSLTGTGTMGYGYTF. The DNA for the CDR3 is TGTGCCAGCAGCTTAACTGGGACAGGGACGATGGGATATGGCTACACCTTC.

V usage is TRBV19 and J usage is TRBJ1-5, with 9 bases matching TRBD1. Germline lookup yields CDR1 LNHDA and CDR2 SQIVND (reference sequence). This CDR3 comprises 16 residues. J was trimmed by 5 bases and V by 5 bases; bases with no gene match: 10. CDR3 amino acids: CASSELGQGVHQPQHF. The CDR3 DNA is TGTGCCAGTAGTGAGTTGGGACAGGGCGTTCATCAGCCCCAGCATTTT.

The V gene is TRBV5-1, the J gene TRBJ1-1, with TRBD1 matching 10 bases. CDR3 length: 16 amino acids. After removal of 4 bases from V and 1 base from J, the junction contained 7 bases not matched to a gene. The germline V gene has CDR1 SGHRS and CDR2 YFSETQ. The CDR3 bases are TGCGCCAGCAGCACCGGAGGGGACAGGGGGAACACTGAAGCTTTCTTT. Its translation: CASSTGGDRGNTEAFF.

V and J are TRBV13 and TRBJ2-5; possibly TRBD1 for D (6 bases). Per germline, CDR1 PRHDT and CDR2 FYEKMQ (reference sequence). This CDR3 comprises 17 residues. Trimming removed 5 bases at V and 7 bases at J, with 26 bases between. The CDR3 DNA reads as TGTGCCAGCAGCGGCATGGGTGGGGGCGAACTAGACGTGACCCAGTACTTC. Encoded protein: CASSGMGGGELDVTQYF.

The chain couples TRBV6-1 to TRBJ2-7; TRBD1 matches at 10 bases. The CDR3 runs 15 residues. Germline CDR1 reads MNHNS; CDR2 reads SASEGT. The junction had 9 bases not matched to a gene; V was cut back by 6 bases and J by 4 bases. CDR3 DNA sequence: TGTGCCAGCAGACTGACGGGACAGGGGATTTACGAGCAGTACTTC. Amino acid sequence: CASRLTGQGIYEQYF.

About this clone itself: At one of its ends the junction is not consistent with the germline gene, which may arise from a read error. The genes are TRBV7-2 and TRBJ2-5, with TRBD2 matching 12 bases. This CDR3 region has 14 residues. Germline CDR1 reads SGHTA; CDR2 reads FQGNSA. The DNA of the CDR3 is TGTGCCAGCAGCCTAGCGGGAGGGAGCGAGACCCAGTACTTC. Translating it yields CASSLAGGSETQYF.

The V and J genes are TRBV29-1 and TRBJ1-1; 9 nucleotides align to TRBD1. The J segment lost 0 bases and the V segment lost 7 bases, leaving 6 bases of the junction unmatched. CDR1 SQVTM and CDR2 ANQGSEA come from the germline V gene. The CDR3 sequence is 14 residues long. CDR3 region: CSAGQGIMNTEAFF. CDR3 DNA: TGCAGCGCTGGACAGGGGATAATGAACACTGAAGCTTTCTTT.

V is TRBV6-6 and J is TRBJ1-5; weak D call: TRBD1 (5 bases). Trimming pared 8 bases from V and 3 bases from J, leaving 11 bases between. Germline V lookup: CDR1 MNHNY, CDR2 SVGAGI (reference sequence). The CDR3 spans 13 residues. As DNA, the CDR3 is TGTGCCAGCGGGGGGAGTAACAATCAGCCCCAGCATTTT. Protein product: CASGGSNNQPQHF.

The J gene is TRBJ1-6, the V gene TRBV19; no firm D call. Between the trimmed V and J ends, which lost 3 bases and 6 bases, there was a span of 3 bases. The CDR3 is 12 residues long. Germline V gives CDR1 LNHDA, CDR2 SQIVND (reference sequence). The CDR3 nucleotides read TGTGCCAGTAGTATCGGTAATTCACCCCTCCACTTT. Encoded protein: CASSIGNSPLHF.

The chain combines TRBV7-2 with TRBJ2-7; no firm D call. The CDR3 is made up of 13 amino acids. Trimming removed 7 bases at V and 3 bases at J, with 13 bases between. Per the germline V gene, CDR1 is SGHTA and CDR2 is FQGNSA. The CDR3 coding sequence is TGTGCCAGCACCACAGCCTATCTCTACGAGCAGTACTTC. This gives the protein CASTTAYLYEQYF.